This passage covers 14 T cell receptor beta chains from one sample sequenced in a study of T-cell memory formation after mild COVID-19. TCRdb itself ran the 5' RACE reads through MiXCR, one entry per CDR3 protein. The sample lists about 340,000 distinct CDR3 sequences, 15% to 20% occurring once. Sequences were obtained from PBMCs or a T cell subset sorted from them (not recorded which). The receptor set was obtained from a man aged 18-30 years who had mild COVID-19 (a few samples of this study predate the infection). Cell type and time point are not known.

The chain uses TRBV7-9 and TRBJ2-1; 13 positions agree with TRBD2. V trimming: 5 bases; J trimming: 8 bases; junction bases outside the gene matches: 9. The germline gives CDR1 SEHNR, CDR2 FQNEAQ (reference sequence). The CDR3 runs 16 residues. The CDR3 DNA reads TGTGCCAGCAGCGTAACTAGCGGGGGGGCTTTATATGAGCAGTTCTTC. This gives the protein CASSVTSGGALYEQFF.

The V and J genes are TRBV29-1 and TRBJ2-2; D gene ambiguous. The CDR3 consists of 12 residues. CDR1 SQVTM and CDR2 ANQGSEA come from the germline V gene. V shed 4 bases and J shed 4 bases, with 7 bases lying between them. In DNA, the CDR3 is TGCAGCGTTGTGCACGGCACCGGGGAGCTGTTTTTT. Its protein product is CSVVHGTGELFF.

This clonotype has more than one count but fewer than ten. This sequence joins TRBV7-7 and TRBJ1-3; TRBD1 aligns across 10 bases. The CDR3 has 15 amino acids. Germline V CDR1 and CDR2: SSHAT, FNYEAQ (reference sequence). The ends lost 4 bases at V and 4 bases at J; junction bases unmatched: 4. This chain's CDR3 is CASSSDRGHGNTIYF. In nucleotides, the CDR3 is TGTGCCAGCAGCTCAGACAGGGGGCACGGAAACACCATATATTTT.

V gene TRBV7-9 combines with J gene TRBJ1-4; maybe TRBD1 (5 bases). Germline V gene data show CDR1 as SEHNR and CDR2 as FQNEAQ (reference sequence). This CDR3 has 16 residues. V dropped 6 bases and J dropped 3 bases, with 17 bases sitting between them. The CDR3 loop reads CASSHPWGVANEKLFF. Written as DNA, the CDR3 is TGTGCCAGCAGTCACCCCTGGGGGGTGGCTAATGAAAAACTGTTTTTT. Using reference TRBV7-9 and TRBJ1-4 for the parts outside the CDR3, the full variable domain is DTGVSQNPRHKITKRGQNVTFRCDPISEHNRLYWYRQTLGQGPEFLTYFQNEAQLEKSRLLSDRFSAERPKGSFSTLEIQRTEQGDSAMYLCASSHPWGVANEKLFFGSGTQLSVL.

The gene calls are TRBV9 and TRBJ1-2; 8 nucleotides match TRBD1. Trimming took 6 bases from V and 2 from J; bases not matched to a gene: 9. The CDR3 spans 15 residues. The V gene's germline CDR1 is SGDLS and CDR2 YYNGEE. The chain's CDR3 is CASTMGGDRNYGYTF. CDR3 DNA: TGTGCCAGCACCATGGGGGGGGACAGGAACTATGGCTACACCTTC.

Only a few counts were recorded for this clonotype. The gene calls are TRBV4-1 and TRBJ1-2; TRBD1 agrees at 9 bases. The CDR3 extends over 18 amino acids. Germline-derived CDR1 and CDR2 are MGHRA and YSYEKL. The J segment lost 2 bases and the V segment lost 4 bases, leaving 14 bases of the junction unmatched. The CDR3, as DNA: TGCGCCAGCAGCCCCTTAGGACAGGGGCTCAGAAAGAACTATGGCTACACCTTC. Its translation is CASSPLGQGLRKNYGYTF.

This chain links TRBV4-2 with TRBJ2-5, with unresolved D. Germline V gene lookup returns CDR1 LGHNA and CDR2 YNFKEQ. The CDR3 length is 15 residues. V was trimmed by 0 bases and J by 4 bases, leaving 12 bases between them. CDR3 protein: CASSQEHNPRETQYF. The CDR3 nucleotides read TGTGCCAGCAGCCAAGAGCATAACCCGCGAGAGACCCAGTACTTC.

The V call is TRBV12-5, the J call TRBJ2-1; maybe TRBD1 (6 bases). The germline CDR1 and CDR2 sequences are LGHNT and FRNRAP. Trimming cost V 5 bases and J 3 bases, with 11 bases left between them. This CDR3 spans 14 amino acids. The CDR3 DNA sequence: TGTGCTAGTGGTCCCGGGACAAGCTACAATGAGCAGTTCTTC. This codes for CASGPGTSYNEQFF.

This sequence joins TRBV5-6 and TRBJ2-2, with D maybe TRBD1 (5 bases). The length of the CDR3 is 15 residues. V lost 0 bases to trimming and J lost 4 bases, with 10 bases between them. The V gene's germline CDR1 is SGHDT and CDR2 YYEEEE. The CDR3 sequence: CASSLGGRSTGELFF. For the CDR3, the DNA is TGTGCCAGCAGCTTGGGGGGCCGTAGCACCGGGGAGCTGTTTTTT.

This clonotype occurred a few times. This rearrangement joins TRBV6-5 to TRBJ2-5; D might be TRBD1 (6 bases). V dropped 10 bases and J dropped 4 bases, with 19 bases sitting between them. The CDR3 runs 14 residues. Germline lookup yields CDR1 MNHEY and CDR2 SVGAGI. CDR3 sequence (DNA): TGTGCCACAGGGGCCCGACCCAGCGGAGAGACCCAGTACTTC. The encoded protein is CATGARPSGETQYF.

This clonotype was seen a handful of times. The J gene is TRBJ2-2, the V gene TRBV12-5; D is unclear. The CDR3 runs 16 residues. The V gene lost 4 bases and the J gene lost 3 bases, with 15 bases spanning the gap. Germline V CDR1 and CDR2: LGHNT, FRNRAP. The CDR3 loop is CASGSGRFLDTGELFF. The CDR3 region has the DNA TGTGCTAGTGGTTCCGGTCGATTTCTAGACACCGGGGAGCTGTTTTTT.

This clonotype was observed a handful of times. The chain is built from TRBV5-1 and TRBJ1-6; D ambiguous. The CDR3 loop spans 14 amino acids. CDR1 is SGHRS and CDR2 is YFSETQ in the germline V gene. V dropped 0 bases and J dropped 4 bases, with 5 bases sitting between them. The CDR3 bases are TGCGCCAGCAGCTTGGTCGGGTATAATTCACCCCTCCACTTT. Encoded protein: CASSLVGYNSPLHF.

This clonotype has a single count. J is TRBJ2-6 and V is TRBV6-6; TRBD2 is a possible D gene (6 bases). CDR3 length: 17 amino acids. Between the trimmed V and J ends, which lost 4 bases and 2 bases, there was a span of 15 bases. Germline V gene data show CDR1 as MNHNY and CDR2 as SVGAGI (reference sequence). CDR3 loop: CASSSGDDAAGANVLTF. For the CDR3, the DNA is TGTGCCAGCAGTTCGGGGGATGATGCCGCTGGGGCCAACGTCCTGACTTTC.

There are a few counts of this clonotype. J is TRBJ1-2 and V is TRBV6-5; D is uncertain. Germline assignment: CDR1 MNHEY and CDR2 SVGAGI. The germline V and J ends were trimmed by 5 bases and 3 bases, with 10 bases remaining between them. This CDR3 has 13 amino acids. CDR3 residues: CASSRPRDYGYTF. In nucleotides, the CDR3 is TGTGCCAGCAGTCGACCGCGCGACTATGGCTACACCTTC.